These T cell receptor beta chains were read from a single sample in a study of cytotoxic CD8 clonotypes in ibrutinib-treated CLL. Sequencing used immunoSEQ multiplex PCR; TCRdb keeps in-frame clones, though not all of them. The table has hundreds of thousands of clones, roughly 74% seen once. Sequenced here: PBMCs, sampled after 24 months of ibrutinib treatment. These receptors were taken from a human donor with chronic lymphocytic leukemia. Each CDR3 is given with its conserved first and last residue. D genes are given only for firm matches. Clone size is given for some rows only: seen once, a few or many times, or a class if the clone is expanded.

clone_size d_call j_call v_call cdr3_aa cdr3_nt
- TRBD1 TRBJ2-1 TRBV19 CASNRPGQGVHNEQFF TGTGCCAGCAACCGACCGGGACAGGGGGTCCACAATGAGCAGTTCTTC
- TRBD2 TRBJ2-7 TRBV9 CASSVGGTSGGRIVYEQYF TGTGCCAGCAGCGTAGGTGGCACCTCAGGCGGGAGAATCGTCTACGAGCAGTACTTC
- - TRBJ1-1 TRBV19 CASSKWWQENTEAFF TGTGCCAGTAGTAAATGGTGGCAGGAGAACACTGAAGCTTTCTTT
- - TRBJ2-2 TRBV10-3 CAISDSGGPGELFF TGTGCCATCAGTGACTCGGGGGGCCCCGGGGAGCTGTTTTTT
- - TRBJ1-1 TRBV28 CASSLLPGQMNTEAFF TGTGCCAGCAGTCTCCTACCGGGACAAATGAACACTGAAGCTTTCTTT
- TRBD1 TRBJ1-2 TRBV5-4 CASSQGDDRYTF TGTGCCAGCAGCCAGGGGGACGATCGCTACACCTTC
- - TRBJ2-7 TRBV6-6 CASSYSGDEREQYF TGTGCCAGCAGTTACTCAGGGGACGAGCGCGAGCAGTACTTC
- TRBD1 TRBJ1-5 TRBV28 CASGGQGLSRDQPQHF TGTGCCAGCGGCGGACAGGGGCTTTCTAGGGATCAGCCCCAGCATTTT
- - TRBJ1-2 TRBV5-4 CASSLEQDPNYGYTF TGTGCCAGCAGCTTGGAACAGGACCCTAACTATGGCTACACCTTC
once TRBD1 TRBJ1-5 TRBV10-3 CAISESGTGYQPQHF TGTGCCATCAGTGAGTCTGGGACAGGGTATCAGCCCCAGCATTTT
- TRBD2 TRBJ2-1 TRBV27 CASSNLGLEGYNEQFF TGTGCCAGCAGTAACCTGGGACTAGAAGGATACAATGAGCAGTTCTTC
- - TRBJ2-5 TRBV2 CASSVDGQETQYF TGTGCCAGCAGTGTAGACGGACAAGAGACCCAGTACTTC
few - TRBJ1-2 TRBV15 CATSRETGYGYTF TGTGCCACCAGCAGAGAGACAGGATATGGCTACACCTTC
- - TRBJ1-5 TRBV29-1 CSVARGSNQPQHF TGCAGCGTTGCCCGGGGGAGCAATCAGCCCCAGCATTTT
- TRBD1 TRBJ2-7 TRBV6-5 CASSKPGGFEQYF TGTGCCAGCAGTAAACCAGGGGGCTTCGAGCAGTACTTC
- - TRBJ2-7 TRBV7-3 CASSLELFSDNDGEQYF TGTGCCAGCAGCTTAGAACTGTTCTCGGACAACGATGGGGAGCAGTACTTC
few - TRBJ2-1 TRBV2 CASSGQLNEQFF TGTGCCAGCAGCGGACAGCTCAATGAGCAGTTCTTC
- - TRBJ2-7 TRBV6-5 CASRVKETPYEQYF TGTGCCAGCAGGGTAAAAGAAACCCCCTACGAGCAGTACTTC
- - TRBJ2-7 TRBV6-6 CASRDGTNTYEQYF TGTGCCAGCAGAGACGGGACAAATACCTACGAGCAGTACTTC
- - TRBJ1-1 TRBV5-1 CASSSPDKNTEAFF TGCGCCAGCAGCTCCCCCGATAAGAACACTGAAGCTTTCTTT
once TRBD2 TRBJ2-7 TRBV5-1 CASSPEGLAAYEQYF TGCGCCAGCAGCCCGGAGGGACTAGCGGCCTACGAGCAGTACTTC
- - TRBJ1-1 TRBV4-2 CASSQEEGYTEAFF TGTGCCAGCAGCCAAGAAGAGGGGTACACTGAAGCTTTCTTT
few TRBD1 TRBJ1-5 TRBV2 CASRGPGTAVQPQHF TGTGCCAGCAGAGGTCCCGGGACAGCGGTTCAGCCCCAGCATTTT
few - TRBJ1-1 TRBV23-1 CASSQSKVSKEMNTEAFF TGCGCCAGCAGTCAATCGAAGGTCAGTAAGGAGATGAACACTGAAGCTTTCTTT
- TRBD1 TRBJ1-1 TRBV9 CASSALTGKTEAFF TGTGCCAGCAGCGCCTTGACAGGGAAAACTGAAGCTTTCTTT
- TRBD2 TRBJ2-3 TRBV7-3 CASSPGGDTQYF TGTGCCAGCAGCCCCGGGGGGGACACGCAGTATTTT
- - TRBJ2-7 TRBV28 CASSLRTPRTYEQYF TGTGCCAGCAGCTTGCGAACCCCTCGGACCTACGAGCAGTACTTC
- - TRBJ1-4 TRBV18 CASSPARTNEKLFF TGTGCCAGCTCACCAGCAAGAACTAATGAAAAACTGTTTTTT
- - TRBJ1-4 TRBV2 CASSRDQNEKLFF TGTGCCAGCAGTCGGGACCAGAATGAAAAACTGTTTTTT
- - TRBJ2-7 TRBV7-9 CASSPVVGATYEQYF TGTGCCAGCAGCCCGGTCGTGGGGGCGACCTACGAGCAGTACTTC
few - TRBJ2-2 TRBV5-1 CASSLELNAGELFF TGCGCCAGCAGCTTGGAGCTGAACGCCGGGGAGCTGTTTTTT
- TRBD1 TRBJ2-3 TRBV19 CASTPGGDPDTQYF TGTGCCAGTACCCCAGGGGGAGACCCAGATACGCAGTATTTT
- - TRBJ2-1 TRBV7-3 CASSSPGQRNEQFF TGTGCCAGCAGCTCACCGGGGCAACGCAATGAGCAGTTCTTC
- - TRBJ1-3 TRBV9 CASSGGTSSGNTIYF TGTGCCAGCTCGGGGGGCACCTCCTCTGGAAACACCATATATTTT
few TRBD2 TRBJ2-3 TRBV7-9 CASSPSGSSQYF TGTGCCAGCAGCCCTAGCGGGAGTTCGCAGTATTTT
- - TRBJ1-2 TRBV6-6 CASSYRGGYGYTF TGTGCCAGCAGTTACAGGGGTGGCTATGGCTACACCTTC
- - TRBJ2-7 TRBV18 CASSQGPAKYEQYF TGTGCCAGCTCCCAGGGGCCCGCCAAGTACGAGCAGTACTTC
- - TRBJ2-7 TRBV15 CATSRDPGKFEQYF TGTGCCACCAGCAGAGATCCAGGGAAATTCGAGCAGTACTTC
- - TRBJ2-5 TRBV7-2 CASSPGHQETQYF TGTGCCAGCAGTCCGGGACACCAAGAGACCCAGTACTTC
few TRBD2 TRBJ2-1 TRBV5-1 CASSRTSGVNNEQFF TGCGCCAGCAGTCGGACTAGCGGGGTGAACAATGAGCAGTTCTTC
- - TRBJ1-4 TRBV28 CASSLSGPNEKLFF TGTGCCAGCAGTTTATCGGGGCCGAATGAAAAACTGTTTTTT
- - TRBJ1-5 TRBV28 CASSLFGRSNQPQHF TGTGCCAGCAGTTTATTCGGTCGTAGCAATCAGCCCCAGCATTTT
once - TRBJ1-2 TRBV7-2 CASSLIPDGYTF TGTGCCAGCAGCTTAATCCCAGATGGCTACACCTTC
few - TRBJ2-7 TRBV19 CASSIGFRDEQYF TGTGCCAGTAGTATCGGCTTTCGGGACGAGCAGTACTTC
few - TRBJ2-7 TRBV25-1 CASSVGGRSYEQYF TGTGCCAGCAGTGTAGGGGGAAGATCCTACGAGCAGTACTTC
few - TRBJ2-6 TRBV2 CASCPSRSGANVLTF TGTGCCAGCTGCCCGTCACGGTCTGGGGCCAACGTCCTGACTTTC
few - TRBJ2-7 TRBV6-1 CASLSRASSYEQYF TGTGCCAGCTTGTCGAGGGCAAGTTCCTACGAGCAGTACTTC
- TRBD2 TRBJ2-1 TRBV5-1 CASSLEVAGISYNEQFF TGCGCCAGCAGCTTGGAGGTAGCGGGCATATCCTACAATGAGCAGTTCTTC
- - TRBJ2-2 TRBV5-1 CASSLALSSNTGELFF TGCGCCAGCAGCTTGGCCTTATCTTCGAACACCGGGGAGCTGTTTTTT
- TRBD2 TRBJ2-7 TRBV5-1 CASSPTSGSSYEQYF TGCGCCAGCAGCCCGACTAGCGGGAGCTCCTACGAGCAGTACTTC
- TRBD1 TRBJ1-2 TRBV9 CASSPGTANYGYTF TGTGCCAGCAGCCCAGGGACAGCAAACTATGGCTACACCTTC
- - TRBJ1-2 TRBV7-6 CASSLSVSYGYTF TGTGCCAGCAGCTTATCAGTGAGTTATGGCTACACCTTC
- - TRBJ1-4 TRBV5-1 CASSKFRDGGANEKLFF TGCGCCAGCAGCAAATTCCGGGACGGAGGTGCTAATGAAAAACTGTTTTTT
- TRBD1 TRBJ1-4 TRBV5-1 CASSPTGGEANEKLFF TGCGCCAGCAGCCCGACAGGGGGAGAGGCTAATGAAAAACTGTTTTTT
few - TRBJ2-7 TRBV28 CASSLGFTYEQYF TGTGCCAGCAGTTTGGGTTTCACCTACGAGCAGTACTTC